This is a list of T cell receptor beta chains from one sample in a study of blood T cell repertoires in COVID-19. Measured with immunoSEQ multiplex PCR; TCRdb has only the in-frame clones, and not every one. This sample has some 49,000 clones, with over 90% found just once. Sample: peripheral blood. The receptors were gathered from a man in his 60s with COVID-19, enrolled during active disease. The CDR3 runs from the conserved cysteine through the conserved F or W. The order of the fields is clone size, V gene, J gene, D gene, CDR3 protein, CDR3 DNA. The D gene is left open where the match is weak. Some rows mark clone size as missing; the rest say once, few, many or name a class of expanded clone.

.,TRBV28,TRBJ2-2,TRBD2,CASSFQAGENTGELFF,TGTGCCAGCAGTTTTCAGGCGGGAGAGAACACCGGGGAGCTGTTTTTT
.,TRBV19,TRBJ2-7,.,CASRPSGINYEQYF,TGTGCCAGTAGACCGTCCGGGATAAATTACGAGCAGTACTTC
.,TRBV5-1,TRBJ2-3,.,CASSLEVADTQYF,TGCGCCAGCAGCTTAGAAGTAGCAGATACGCAGTATTTT
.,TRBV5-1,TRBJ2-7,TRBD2,CASSFGTTGYEQYF,TGCGCCAGCAGCTTTGGGACTACAGGTTACGAGCAGTACTTC
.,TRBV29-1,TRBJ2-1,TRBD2,CSVETSGRGVYNEQFF,TGCAGCGTTGAAACTAGCGGGAGGGGGGTCTACAATGAGCAGTTCTTC
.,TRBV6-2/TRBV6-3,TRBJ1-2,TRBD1,CASSPGQGIYGYTF,TGTGCCAGCAGCCCGGGACAGGGGATCTATGGCTACACCTTC
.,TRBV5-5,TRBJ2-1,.,CASSLITGNEQFF,TGTGCCAGCAGCTTGATAACGGGTAATGAGCAGTTCTTC
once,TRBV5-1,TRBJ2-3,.,CASSLYGGRTSTDTQYF,TGCGCCAGCAGCTTGTACGGAGGCCGTACTAGCACAGATACGCAGTATTTT
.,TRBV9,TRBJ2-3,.,CASSVGSLTTSTDTQYF,TGTGCCAGCAGCGTAGGCAGTTTAACTACTAGCACAGATACGCAGTATTTT
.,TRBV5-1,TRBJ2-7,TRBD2,CASSSGLAGDEQYF,TGCGCCAGCAGTTCTGGACTAGCGGGAGACGAGCAGTACTTC
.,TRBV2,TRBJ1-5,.,CASRKQGLARNQPQHF,TGTGCCAGCAGGAAACAGGGTTTGGCACGGAATCAGCCCCAGCATTTT
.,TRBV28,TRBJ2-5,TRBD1,CASSSTGTGDETQYF,TGTGCCAGCAGTTCCACCGGGACAGGGGACGAGACCCAGTACTTC
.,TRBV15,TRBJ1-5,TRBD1,CATSRGTGAGSNQPQHF,TGTGCCACCAGCAGAGGCACAGGGGCTGGGAGCAATCAGCCCCAGCATTTT
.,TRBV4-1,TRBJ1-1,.,CASSQEKGVGTEAFF,TGCGCCAGCAGCCAAGAAAAGGGAGTAGGCACTGAAGCTTTCTTT
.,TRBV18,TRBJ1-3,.,CASSPQGAGNTIYF,TGTGCCAGCTCACCACAGGGGGCTGGAAACACCATATATTTT
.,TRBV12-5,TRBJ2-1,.,CASGPPQDSYNEQFF,TGTGCTAGTGGTCCCCCCCAGGACTCCTACAATGAGCAGTTCTTC
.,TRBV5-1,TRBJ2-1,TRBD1,CASSPGTGWDNEQFF,TGCGCCAGCAGCCCGGGGACAGGATGGGACAATGAGCAGTTCTTC
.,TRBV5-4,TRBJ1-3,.,CASSTNRAGGNTIYF,TGTGCCAGCAGCACGAACAGGGCGGGCGGAAACACCATATATTTT
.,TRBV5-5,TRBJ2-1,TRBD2,CASSQDTGLARSSREQFF,TGTGCCAGCAGCCAGGACACGGGACTAGCGCGATCCTCTCGGGAGCAGTTCTTC
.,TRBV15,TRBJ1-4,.,CATSKRLDDFEKLFF,TGTGCCACCAGCAAGAGGTTGGATGACTTTGAAAAACTGTTTTTT
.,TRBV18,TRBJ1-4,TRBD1,CASSPQTGTAEKLFF,TGTGCCAGCTCACCACAGACAGGGACGGCTGAAAAACTGTTTTTT
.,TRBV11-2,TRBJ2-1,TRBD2,CASSSTMPLAGVNNEQFF,TGTGCCAGCAGTTCTACGATGCCCCTAGCGGGAGTTAATAATGAGCAGTTCTTC
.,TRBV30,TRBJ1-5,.,CAWSDRARYSNQPQHF,TGTGCCTGGAGTGACAGGGCCCGGTATAGCAATCAGCCCCAGCATTTT
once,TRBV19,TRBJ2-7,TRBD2,CASSRATSGSSYEQYF,TGTGCCAGTAGTAGGGCGACTAGCGGGAGCTCCTACGAGCAGTACTTC
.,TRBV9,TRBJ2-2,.,CASSLTTNTGELFF,TGTGCCAGCAGCCTCACTACTAACACCGGGGAGCTGTTTTTT
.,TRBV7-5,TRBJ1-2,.,CARSLSGDYGYTF,TGTGCCAGAAGCTTAAGCGGGGACTATGGCTACACCTTC
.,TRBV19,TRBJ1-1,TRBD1,CASSIEDRGPSAFF,TGTGCCAGTAGTATAGAGGACAGGGGGCCTTCGGCTTTCTTT